This TCR beta chain stems from a study of OX40 agonist ivuxolimab in advanced cancers. Across the whole study: People who had prior anti-PD-1, anti-PD-L1 or anti-CTLA-4 therapy could take part, and roughly 44% had some.

Here immunoSEQ multiplex PCR was the method, and the copy in TCRdb shows in-frame clones only, minus some. The sample records 70,000 to 85,000 clones, around 94% being singletons. Study findings and constraints: The mean number of expanded clones was higher in CD8+ T cells than in CD4+. Normalized T-cell clonal expansion was also low in a subset of nonresponders.

The CDR3 consists of 13 residues. The V end was cut by 5 bases, the J end by 1 base, with 6 bases between. Per the germline V gene, CDR1 is SGDLS and CDR2 is YYNGEE. On this clone itself: What it recognizes is unknown.

The sequence derives from an adult with an advanced solid tumor such as melanoma, head and neck, liver or kidney cancer. The chain employs TRBV9 and TRBJ2-2; D not certain. Sample: CD4+ or CD8+ T cells sorted from blood, taken in a trial of the OX40 agonist ivuxolimab. In DNA, the CDR3 is TGTGCCAGCAGGGCAGGGAACACCGGGGAGCTGTTTTTT. Translation: CASRAGNTGELFF.